This T cell receptor beta chain was profiled in a study of OX40 agonist ivuxolimab in advanced cancers. Study summary: Cancers in dose escalation were hepatocellular, melanoma, renal cell and head and neck. General observations from the study: Among patients with partial responses at 0.1-3.0 mg/kg, clonal expansion was among the lowest. Averaging showed that CD8+ T cells had more expanded clones than CD4+ did.

Concerning this clone itself: Its specificity is unknown.

CDR1 and CDR2 (germline): KGHSH, LQKENI. This CDR3 comprises 12 residues. The ends were cut back, 1 base at V and 6 bases at J, with 4 bases in the middle. The data were produced by immunoSEQ multiplex PCR, yet TCRdb's version contains in-frame clones alone and is incomplete. The table records 80,000 to 100,000 clones, just over 90% of them present only once. The sequence derives from an adult with an advanced solid tumor such as melanoma, head and neck, liver or kidney cancer. This specimen consisted of CD4+ or CD8+ T cells sorted from blood, obtained in a trial of the OX40 agonist ivuxolimab. The chain combines TRBV18 with TRBJ2-1; D uncertain. The CDR3 protein is CASSPQGNEQFF. The CDR3 DNA reads as TGTGCCAGCTCACCACAGGGCAATGAGCAGTTCTTC.